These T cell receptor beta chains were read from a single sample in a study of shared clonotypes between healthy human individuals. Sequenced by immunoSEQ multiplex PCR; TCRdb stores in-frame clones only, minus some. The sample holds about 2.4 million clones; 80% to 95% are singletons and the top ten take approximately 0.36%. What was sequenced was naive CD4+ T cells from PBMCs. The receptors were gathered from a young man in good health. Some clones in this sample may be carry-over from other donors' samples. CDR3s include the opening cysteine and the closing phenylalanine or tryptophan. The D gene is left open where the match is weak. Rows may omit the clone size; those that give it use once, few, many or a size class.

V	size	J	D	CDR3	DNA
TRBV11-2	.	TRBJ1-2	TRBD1	CASRSSRDRVTGYTF	TGTGCCAGCAGGTCGTCCCGGGACAGGGTGACTGGCTACACCTTC
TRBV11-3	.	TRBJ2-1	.	CASSFLRGQNNEQFF	TGTGCCAGCAGCTTCTTACGGGGCCAAAACAATGAGCAGTTCTTC
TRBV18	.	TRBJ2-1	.	CASSPTSSYNEQFF	TGTGCCAGCTCACCAACTAGCTCCTACAATGAGCAGTTCTTC
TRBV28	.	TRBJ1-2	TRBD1	CASSLGTAFNYGYTF	TGTGCCAGCAGCCTAGGGACAGCTTTTAACTATGGCTACACCTTC
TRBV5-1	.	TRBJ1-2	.	CASSLGQGSGYTF	TGCGCCAGCAGCTTGGGCCAGGGAAGCGGCTACACCTTC
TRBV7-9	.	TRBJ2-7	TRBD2	CASSLASRKLAGGHEQYF	TGTGCCAGCAGCTTAGCATCAAGGAAACTAGCGGGAGGCCACGAGCAGTACTTC
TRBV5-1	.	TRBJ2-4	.	CASSHGRSGGKNIQYF	TGCGCCAGCAGCCACGGACGGTCAGGAGGCAAAAACATTCAGTACTTC
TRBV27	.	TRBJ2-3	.	CASSFAGTQNRAQYF	TGTGCCAGCAGTTTCGCGGGGACGCAGAATAGGGCGCAGTATTTT
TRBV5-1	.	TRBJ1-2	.	CASSFVPQPEVGYTF	TGCGCCAGCAGCTTCGTTCCGCAACCGGAGGTAGGCTACACCTTC
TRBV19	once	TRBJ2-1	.	CASSTTGDLHEQFF	TGTGCCAGTAGTACCACCGGGGACCTCCATGAGCAGTTCTTC
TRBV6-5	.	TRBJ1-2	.	CASSVGADYGYTF	TGTGCCAGCAGCGTCGGGGCAGACTATGGCTACACCTTC
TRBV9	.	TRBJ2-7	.	CASSITPQVSSYEQYF	TGTGCCAGCAGCATAACCCCCCAGGTTAGCTCCTACGAGCAGTACTTC
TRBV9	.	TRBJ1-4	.	CASSVDPHNEKLFF	TGTGCCAGCAGCGTAGACCCGCATAATGAAAAACTGTTTTTT
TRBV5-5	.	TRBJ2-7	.	CASSLASHSTYEQYF	TGTGCCAGCAGCTTGGCCAGTCACAGTACCTACGAGCAGTACTTC
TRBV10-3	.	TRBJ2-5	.	CAIRDSSMEQYF	TGTGCCATCAGGGACTCTTCTATGGAGCAGTACTTC
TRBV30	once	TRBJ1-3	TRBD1	CAWRTAGGENTIYF	TGTGCCTGGAGAACCGCAGGGGGAGAAAACACCATATATTTT
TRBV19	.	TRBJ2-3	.	CASRLTETTDTQYF	TGTGCCAGTAGACTAACCGAAACCACAGATACGCAGTATTTT
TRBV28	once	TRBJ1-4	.	CASSSPGVREKLFF	TGTGCCAGCAGTTCCCCGGGGGTTAGAGAAAAACTGTTTTTT
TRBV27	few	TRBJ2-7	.	CAGVCEQYF	TGTGCCGGGGTATGCGAGCAGTACTTC
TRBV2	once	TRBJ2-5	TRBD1	CASSLRQGVVETQYF	TGTGCCAGCAGCCTTAGACAGGGGGTAGTGGAGACCCAGTACTTC
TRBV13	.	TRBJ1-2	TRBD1	CASSHSREGQGNYGYTF	TGTGCCAGCAGCCATAGCCGCGAGGGACAGGGGAACTATGGCTACACCTTC
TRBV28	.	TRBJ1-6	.	CASKTFGSPLHF	TGTGCCAGCAAAACTTTCGGTTCACCCCTCCACTTT
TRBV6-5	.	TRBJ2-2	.	CASSYTGGSGELFF	TGTGCCAGCAGTTACACGGGGGGCAGCGGGGAGCTGTTTTTT
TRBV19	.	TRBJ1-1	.	CASKRASTLNTEAFF	TGTGCCAGTAAAAGGGCCAGCACGCTGAACACTGAAGCTTTCTTT
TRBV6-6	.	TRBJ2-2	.	CASSPLGPSNTGELFF	TGTGCCAGCAGTCCTTTAGGACCCTCGAACACCGGGGAGCTGTTTTTT
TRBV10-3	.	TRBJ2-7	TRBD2	CAISPGERETYEQYF	TGTGCCATCAGCCCCGGGGAGCGGGAGACCTACGAGCAGTACTTC
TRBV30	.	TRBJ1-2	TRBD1	CAWRAGTGGSYTF	TGTGCCTGGAGAGCCGGGACAGGGGGATCGTACACCTTC
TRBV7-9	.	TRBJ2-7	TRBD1	CASATGAIHEQYF	TGTGCCAGCGCGACAGGGGCGATACACGAGCAGTACTTC
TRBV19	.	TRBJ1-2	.	CASSINAYGYTF	TGTGCCAGTAGTATAAATGCCTATGGCTACACCTTC